This T cell receptor (beta chain) originates from a study of T-cell memory formation after mild COVID-19. Whole-study context: Largely donor-specific sequence clusters came from a couple of donors. Study-wide results and limits: Contracting clones, day 15 to 85, had balanced CD4/CD8, and later expanders favored CD4+. Unconfirmed was the SARS-CoV-2 specificity of second-wave clones that peaked on day 37.

Per the germline V gene, CDR1 is ENHRY and CDR2 is SYGVKD. The CDR3 totals 13 residues. V shed 6 bases and J shed 3 bases, with 9 bases lying between them. TCR alpha and TCR beta cDNA libraries carrying sample barcodes and UMIs were produced by 5'RACE using constant-segment primers. TCRdb re-called the 5' RACE reads through MiXCR, storing one row per CDR3 protein. Of about 340,000 distinct CDR3 sequences in the sample, about 15% were seen once. There are a few counts of this clonotype. What it binds is not known. The J gene is TRBJ1-5, the V gene TRBV10-3; D gene uncertain. This sequence originates from a young man who had mild COVID-19 (a few samples of this study predate the infection). Cell type and time point are not known. The sample consisted of PBMCs or a T cell subset sorted from them (not recorded which). CDR3: CAISYDTNQPQHF. CDR3 in DNA: TGTGCCATCAGCTATGACACCAATCAGCCCCAGCATTTT.